Following are 12 T cell receptor beta chains from one sample sequenced in a study of early T cells in non-severe SARS-CoV-2 infection (dated by TCRdb to the early 2020s). Libraries were built with 5' RACE. TCRdb records NextSeq 500 as the sequencer. TCRdb redid the processing of the public reads, applying fastp at Q25 and MiXCR, and retained in-frame beta chains. Here each entry gathers all rows of one CDR3 protein and keeps the most common genes and DNA. This sample is represented by 50,000 to 55,000 distinct CDR3 sequences; roughly 8.8% of them were singletons. The ten most abundant clones make up more than 12% of the sample. Sequencing was done on a sample of whole blood. These receptors came from an adult who was a healthcare worker with PCR-confirmed SARS-CoV-2 infection or an uninfected control (not recorded which).

The V and J genes are TRBV19 and TRBJ2-7; 10 bases align to TRBD2. The length of the CDR3 is 14 residues. V lost 6 bases, J lost 2 bases, and 4 bases stayed unmatched. Per germline, CDR1 LNHDA and CDR2 SQIVND (reference sequence). DNA for the CDR3: TGTGCCAGTAGCGGACTAGCGGAGCCCTACGAGCAGTACTTC. This sequence encodes CASSGLAEPYEQYF.

The CDR3 is CASSPGSAGSYEQYF. The CDR3 nucleotides are TGTGCCAGCAGTCCCGGCTCAGCGGGCTCCTACGAGCAGTACTTC. V is TRBV28 and J is TRBJ2-7; TRBD2 is a possible D gene (6 bases). CDR1 and CDR2 from the germline V gene are MDHEN and SYDVKM. The CDR3 is 15 residues long. V shed 5 bases and J shed 0 bases, with 14 bases lying between them.

This clonotype occurred a few times. This chain links TRBV7-9 with TRBJ2-3, with D perhaps matching TRBD2 (5 bases). CDR3 length equals 16 residues. V lost 4 bases and J 2 bases, leaving 16 bases between the germline ends. Germline values: CDR1 SEHNR, CDR2 FQNEAQ (reference sequence). As DNA, the CDR3 is TGTGCCAGCAGCTCCATGAGAGGGAGATCCACAGATACGCAGTATTTT. This codes for CASSSMRGRSTDTQYF.

The chain carries TRBV5-1 and TRBJ2-7; D is undetermined. Trimming stripped 0 bases from V and 7 bases from J, with 20 bases between. Looked up from germline, CDR1 is SGHRS and CDR2 is YFSETQ. The CDR3 loop spans 16 amino acids. CDR3 bases: TGCGCCAGCAGCTTGGTGCCCACAATCCCGTTGGGGGAGCAGTACTTC. Translation: CASSLVPTIPLGEQYF.

Sample share makes this clonotype medium-sized. This chain links TRBV7-2 with TRBJ2-4, with D possibly called TRBD1 or TRBD2 (5 bases each). V lost 1 base and J 0 bases, leaving 10 bases between the germline ends. The CDR3 runs 16 residues. The germline V gene has CDR1 SGHTA and CDR2 FQGNSA. CDR3 DNA sequence: TGTGCCAGCAGCTTAGGAGAGGGGATAGCCAAAAACATTCAGTACTTC. Its translation: CASSLGEGIAKNIQYF.

This clonotype has ten or more counts. The J gene is TRBJ1-5, the V gene TRBV19; TRBD1 matches at 7 bases. V shed 4 bases, J shed 3 bases, and the junction held 3 bases outside the gene matches. The CDR3 totals 14 residues. The germline gives CDR1 LNHDA, CDR2 SQIVND (reference sequence). CDR3 loop: CASSSDRANQPQHF. For the CDR3, the DNA is TGTGCCAGTAGTAGCGACAGGGCCAATCAGCCCCAGCATTTT. Using reference TRBV19 and TRBJ1-5 for the parts outside the CDR3, the full variable domain is DGGITQSPKYLFRKEGQNVTLSCEQNLNHDAMYWYRQDPGQGLRLIYYSQIVNDFQKGDIAEGYSVSREKKESFPLTVTSAQKNPTAFYLCASSSDRANQPQHFGDGTRLSIL.

This clonotype was recorded many times. This chain links TRBV2 with TRBJ1-1; D unclear. V lost 7 bases and J lost 0, with 15 bases in between. CDR3 length equals 15 residues. CDR1 is SNHLY, CDR2 FYNNEI, per germline. DNA of the CDR3: TGTGCCAGCAAAAAACTAGACCTCATGAACACTGAAGCTTTCTTT. The encoded protein is CASKKLDLMNTEAFF.

At least ten counts were recorded for this clonotype. V is TRBV28 and J is TRBJ2-7; D may be TRBD1 (6 bases). The ends were cut back, 4 bases at V and 2 bases at J, with 9 bases in the middle. The CDR3 sequence is 13 residues long. Germline CDR1 and CDR2: MDHEN and SYDVKM. The CDR3 DNA follows: TGTGCCAGCAGTTCCGACAGGACCTACGAGCAGTACTTC. This translates into CASSSDRTYEQYF. The full variable domain, rest sourced from reference TRBV28 and TRBJ2-7, is DVKVTQSSRYLVKRTGEKVFLECVQDMDHENMFWYRQDPGLGLRLIYFSYDVKMKEKGDIPEGYSVSREKKERFSLILESASTNQTSMYLCASSSDRTYEQYFGPGTRLTVT.

The chain carries TRBV24-1 and TRBJ2-7; 8 bases map to TRBD2. CDR3 length equals 13 residues. J was trimmed by 6 bases and V by 5 bases; bases with no gene match: 5. The germline gives CDR1 KGHDR, CDR2 SFDVKD. This chain's CDR3 is CATSVSGSGEQYF. In nucleotides, the CDR3 is TGTGCCACCAGTGTAAGCGGGAGTGGCGAGCAGTACTTC.

The chain is built from TRBV29-1 and TRBJ1-2; 8 positions match TRBD1. The germline CDR1 and CDR2 sequences are SQVTM and ANQGSEA. CDR3 size: 12 residues. V was clipped by 3 bases and J by 8 bases; unmatched bases: 5. The CDR3 spells CSVDPAGGGYTF. The CDR3, as DNA: TGCAGCGTTGATCCGGCAGGGGGCGGCTACACCTTC.

This clonotype has more than one count but fewer than ten. The V and J genes are TRBV12-3 or TRBV12-4 and TRBJ1-4, with D maybe TRBD1 (5 bases). Trimming took 7 bases from V and 0 from J, leaving 15 bases between them. This CDR3 comprises 16 residues. The CDR3 DNA reads TGTGCCAGCATCCGGGGCGGGCCAGCAACTAATGAAAAACTGTTTTTT. Translating it yields CASIRGGPATNEKLFF.

This clonotype was counted between two and nine times. The chain couples TRBV28 to TRBJ2-3; D gene ambiguous. Trimming removed 6 bases at V and 6 bases at J, with 13 bases between. The CDR3 is 13 amino acids. Per germline, CDR1 MDHEN and CDR2 SYDVKM. As DNA, the CDR3 is TGTGCCAGCAGCCCCGAGCACCCCGATACGCAGTATTTT. Translation: CASSPEHPDTQYF. The variable domain in full, with the rest retrieved from reference TRBV28 and TRBJ2-3, is DVKVTQSSRYLVKRTGEKVFLECVQDMDHENMFWYRQDPGLGLRLIYFSYDVKMKEKGDIPEGYSVSREKKERFSLILESASTNQTSMYLCASSPEHPDTQYFGPGTRLTVL.